The following is a T cell receptor (beta chain) sequence with its context. Its antigen is as yet unknown. TCRdb keeps only in-frame clones here, not all; method: immunoSEQ multiplex PCR. Of about 130,000 clones listed, about 89% are singletons. V dropped 2 bases and J dropped 0; count of bases not matched to a gene: 3. The CDR3 runs to 17 residues. Germline V gives CDR1 LNHNV, CDR2 YYDKDF (reference sequence). The data belong to a study of T cell responses to AZD1222 COVID-19 vaccine. Findings of the study overall: Spike-specific TCR breadth and depth both grew after two AZD1222 doses.

This clonotype was sampled from an adult in good health. Here the sequenced sample was peripheral blood, taken on day 0 of AZD1222 vaccination. This chain uses TRBV15 with TRBJ2-2, with TRBD1 matching over 10 bases. In DNA form, the CDR3 reads TGTGCCACCAGCAGAACGACAGGGGGCGCGAACACCGGGGAGCTGTTTTTT. This encodes CATSRTTGGANTGELFF.